The clone carrying this T cell receptor (beta chain) was observed a handful of times. Combining a sample-barcoded 5' primer with a J-beta primer mix, a second PCR ran for roughly 7 to 12 cycles. TCRdb independently ran MiXCR on the 5' RACE reads; one entry per CDR3 protein. The sample lists around 820,000 distinct CDR3 sequences, roughly 25% occurring once. The data are from a study of blood T cells in healthy people across ages. CDR3 length equals 17 residues. V trimming: 5 bases; J trimming: 0 bases; junction bases outside the gene matches: 12. These data were also reused for a study on T cells of mothers and their children.

Sequences were obtained from blood. This TCR was sampled from a boy younger than 18 in good health. The chain carries TRBV12-3 or TRBV12-4 and TRBJ2-7, with 8 bases fitting TRBD2. CDR3 sequence reads: CASSRTPGTRPSYEQYF. DNA for the CDR3: TGTGCCAGCAGTCGAACTCCCGGGACTAGGCCCTCCTACGAGCAGTACTTC.